This T cell receptor (beta chain) originates from a study of T cell repertoires in cytomegalovirus infection. TCRdb processed the reads anew with MiXCR; each CDR3 protein has one entry. The table lists approximately 170,000 distinct CDR3 sequences, 14% of them singletons. Sequenced: PBMCs. This receptor was obtained from a human donor in good health (CMV status not recorded). Some clones in this sample may be carry-over from other donors' samples.

DNA of the CDR3: TGTGCCAGCAGCTTAGAACTGTCTGGTGTCGAAGCTTTCTTT. Translated: CASSLELSGVEAFF. V is TRBV11-2 and J is TRBJ1-1, with no clear D. The V gene lost 0 bases and the J gene lost 8 bases, with 13 bases spanning the gap. Looked up from germline, CDR1 is SGHAT and CDR2 is FQNNGV. CDR3 length equals 14 residues.